Here is one TCR beta chain with its context. Original processing methods: Amplification from reference gene primers served as the basis for estimated nucleated cell counts. Profiled with immunoSEQ multiplex PCR; TCRdb holds only in-frame clones, not every one. That table is the source of V, J and clone size, and D and trimming were worked out from the DNA. The sample lists 250,000 to 300,000 clones, 75% to 90% occurring once. V lost 0 bases to trimming and J lost 4 bases; unmatched junction nucleotides: 1. The CDR3 covers 14 residues. Germline loops: CDR1 SGHRS, CDR2 YFSETQ. This sample is drawn from a study of blood T cell repertoires in COVID-19. Study-level background: Sites in the United States, Italy and Spain provided acute and convalescent COVID-19 samples. T cells, B-cell-depleted T cells, or PBMCs supplied cDNA or gDNA.

The clonotype comes from a woman in her 70s with acute or convalescent COVID-19. The chain recombines TRBV5-1 with TRBJ1-3, with 7 bases matching TRBD1. Sequencing was done on a sample of peripheral blood. The CDR3 reads CASSLDRGGNTIYF. For the CDR3, the DNA is TGCGCCAGCAGCTTGGACAGGGGAGGAAACACCATATATTTT.